The clone carrying this T cell receptor beta chain appeared a few times. Germline V gene data show CDR1 as SGHRS and CDR2 as YFSETQ. The V end was cut by 4 bases, the J end by 2 bases, with 13 bases between. This CDR3 has 14 residues. The data were taken from a study of cytomegalovirus exposure and HLA in healthy donors. 13 Jbeta primers and 60 Vbeta primers were used for the PCR. Only in-frame clones appear in the TCRdb table, and some are missing; sequencing was by immunoSEQ multiplex PCR. Of approximately 140,000 clones in the sample, 79% were seen once. The chain recombines TRBV5-1 with TRBJ2-7; tentative D call: TRBD1 (5 bases). This sequence originates from a man aged 45-65 years in good health and CMV-seropositive. Input material: PBMCs. The CDR3 here is CASSPGDRTYEQYF. For the CDR3, the DNA is TGCGCCAGCAGCCCAGGAGACAGAACCTACGAGCAGTACTTC.